Below are 31 T cell receptor beta chains sequenced from a single sample in a study of T cell responses to AZD1222 COVID-19 vaccine. Data came from immunoSEQ multiplex PCR; TCRdb stores just in-frame clones and leaves some out. Of about 180,000 clones in the sample, 85% to 90% are singletons; the top ten hold roughly 7.7%. Here the sequenced sample was peripheral blood, taken on day 0 of AZD1222 vaccination. The receptor set was obtained from an adult in good health.

The chain couples TRBV5-1 to TRBJ2-7, with 9 bases lining up with TRBD2. The junction had 14 bases not matched to a gene; V was cut back by 7 bases and J by 6 bases. The CDR3 runs to 15 residues. CDR1 and CDR2 from the germline V gene are SGHRS and YFSETQ. The CDR3 loop reads CASQRASGVKSEQYF. In DNA, the CDR3 is TGCGCCAGCCAAAGGGCTAGCGGGGTAAAAAGCGAGCAGTACTTC.

This sequence joins TRBV2 and TRBJ2-7, with D possibly matching TRBD2 (5 bases). This CDR3 comprises 12 residues. Germline values: CDR1 SNHLY, CDR2 FYNNEI. Trimming took 6 bases from V and 4 from J, leaving 10 bases between them. This CDR3 is CASRTMVYEQYF. The DNA for the CDR3 is TGTGCCAGCAGGACTATGGTTTACGAGCAGTACTTC.

The V gene is TRBV7-9, the J gene TRBJ1-5; 11 bases are a match to TRBD1. V was pared by 5 bases and J by 5 bases, with 8 bases of the junction left unmatched. CDR1 and CDR2 (germline): SEHNR, FQNEAQ (reference sequence). This CDR3 is built from 16 residues. The CDR3 DNA reads as TGTGCCAGCAGCCCCCCGGGACAGGGGGTAGATCAGCCCCAGCATTTT. Its protein product is CASSPPGQGVDQPQHF.

The J gene is TRBJ1-5, the V gene TRBV4-1; a weak D match, TRBD1 (6 bases). From germline, CDR1 is MGHRA and CDR2 YSYEKL. V dropped 4 bases and J dropped 7 bases, with 17 bases sitting between them. This CDR3 has 15 residues. The CDR3 region has the DNA TGCGCCAGCAGCCCCCAGGACAGTTTGAGGCAGCCCCAGCATTTT. Translated: CASSPQDSLRQPQHF.

This clone was picked up a small number of times. The chain employs TRBV19 and TRBJ1-1; unclear D gene. Germline values: CDR1 LNHDA, CDR2 SQIVND (reference sequence). This CDR3 region has 15 residues. The V gene lost 8 bases and the J gene lost 2 bases, with 18 bases spanning the gap. The CDR3 is CASARGQWINTEAFF. CDR3 nucleotides: TGTGCCAGTGCCCGTGGGCAGTGGATAAACACTGAAGCTTTCTTT.

J is TRBJ2-2 and V is TRBV5-6, with D tentatively TRBD1 (7 bases). This CDR3 is 16 amino acids long. Trimming stripped 1 base from V and 6 bases from J, with 16 bases between. Germline V gene lookup returns CDR1 SGHDT and CDR2 YYEEEE. CDR3 residues: CASSLTRGELAGELFF. For the CDR3, the DNA is TGTGCCAGCAGCTTGACCAGGGGGGAGTTGGCCGGGGAGCTGTTTTTT.

This chain joins TRBV6-2 or TRBV6-3 and TRBJ2-5; D gene unclear. Germline V gives CDR1 MNHEY, CDR2 SVGEGT. The V gene lost 1 base and the J gene lost 5 bases, with 8 bases spanning the gap. The CDR3 is 13 residues long. The CDR3 bases are TGTGCCAGCAGTTACTTCCTGGGGGAGACCCAGTACTTC. It specifies CASSYFLGETQYF.

V gene TRBV5-6 combines with J gene TRBJ2-7; 7 bases map to TRBD1. V lost 3 bases to trimming and J lost 4 bases; unmatched junction nucleotides: 7. CDR3 length: 14 residues. CDR1 and CDR2 (germline): SGHDT, YYEEEE. This CDR3 is CASSWGQQLYEQYF. CDR3 DNA: TGTGCCAGCAGCTGGGGACAGCAGTTATACGAGCAGTACTTC.

V is TRBV6-5 and J is TRBJ2-7, with 9 bases identical to TRBD1. CDR3 length equals 14 residues. Germline assignment: CDR1 MNHEY and CDR2 SVGAGI. With 6 bases clipped from V and 2 bases from J, the junction kept 5 bases outside the gene matches. CDR3 residues: CASRTGGETYEQYF. CDR3 nucleotides: TGTGCCAGCAGGACAGGGGGTGAAACCTACGAGCAGTACTTC.

The V call is TRBV6-5, the J call TRBJ1-1; 11 nucleotides line up with TRBD1. V lost 10 bases, J lost 1 base, and 8 bases stayed unmatched. Per the germline V gene, CDR1 is MNHEY and CDR2 is SVGAGI. The CDR3 extends over 15 amino acids. As DNA, the CDR3 is TGTGCCACCGGGACAGGGGGAGGTTGGAACACTGAAGCTTTCTTT. Its protein product is CATGTGGGWNTEAFF.

The chain combines TRBV7-8 with TRBJ2-2, with D hard to call. The CDR3 has 12 residues. The V and J ends lost 0 bases and 6 bases respectively, with 2 bases between them. From germline, CDR1 is SGHVS and CDR2 FQNEAQ. CDR3 sequence: CASSLAAGELFF. The CDR3 bases are TGTGCCAGCAGCTTAGCTGCCGGGGAGCTGTTTTTT.

The chain employs TRBV27 and TRBJ1-2, with a tentative D call TRBD1 (5 bases). Per the germline V gene, CDR1 is MNHEY and CDR2 is SMNVEV (reference sequence). This CDR3 is built from 13 residues. V lost 2 bases, J lost 5 bases, and 9 bases lay in between. The CDR3: CASSLQGSYGYTF. The CDR3 bases are TGTGCCAGCAGTTTACAGGGCTCATATGGCTACACCTTC.

The genes are TRBV5-8 and TRBJ1-1, with 7 bases matching TRBD1. Trimming at V came to 6 bases and at J to 1 base, leaving 3 bases not matched to a gene. Germline CDR1 SGHTS, CDR2 YDEGEE. The CDR3 is made up of 13 amino acids. The CDR3 region has the DNA TGTGCCAGCACCGGGACAGAGAACACTGAAGCTTTCTTT. Its translation is CASTGTENTEAFF. The variable domain in full, with the rest retrieved from reference TRBV5-8 and TRBJ1-1, is EAGVTQSPTHLIKTRGQQATLRCSPISGHTSVYWYQQALGLGLQFLLWYDEGEERNRGNFPPRFSGRQFPNYSSELNVNALELEDSALYLCASTGTENTEAFFGQGTRLTVV.

The chain uses TRBV6-5 and TRBJ2-7, with D perhaps matching TRBD1 (6 bases). This CDR3 has 15 residues. With 7 bases removed from V and 0 bases from J, the gap between germline ends came to 16 bases. The V gene's germline CDR1 is MNHEY and CDR2 SVGAGI. CDR3 residues: CASKPGQGPSYEQYF. The CDR3 DNA is TGTGCCAGCAAGCCCGGGCAGGGGCCCTCCTACGAGCAGTACTTC.

This clone was counted a single time. The chain links TRBV5-1 to TRBJ2-2; 8 bases align to TRBD2. Germline assignment: CDR1 SGHRS and CDR2 YFSETQ. The CDR3 has 15 residues. V lost 6 bases to trimming and J lost 2 bases; unmatched junction nucleotides: 6. CDR3 bases: TGCGCCAGCACCTGGACTAGCCGCAACACCGGGGAGCTGTTTTTT. It encodes CASTWTSRNTGELFF. Variable domain in full (rest from reference TRBV5-1 and TRBJ2-2): KAGVTQTPRYLIKTRGQQVTLSCSPISGHRSVSWYQQTPGQGLQFLFEYFSETQRNKGNFPGRFSGRQFSNSRSEMNVSTLELGDSALYLCASTWTSRNTGELFFGEGSRLTVL.

CDR3 protein: CASSQRRMSNYGYTF. The CDR3 DNA follows: TGTGCCAGCAGCCAACGCAGGATGTCTAACTATGGCTACACCTTC. The chain recombines TRBV3-1 (or the pseudogene TRBV3-2) with TRBJ1-2; no clear D gene. The V gene lost 2 bases and the J gene lost 0 bases, with 10 bases spanning the gap. This CDR3 comprises 15 residues. In germline, CDR1 is LGHDT, CDR2 YNNKEL (reference sequence).

The chain couples TRBV2 to TRBJ1-3; D gene uncertain. CDR3 size: 15 residues. Trimming took 2 bases from V and 4 from J, leaving 12 bases between them. Germline assignment: CDR1 SNHLY and CDR2 FYNNEI. The CDR3 spells CASSELPEIGNTIYF. The CDR3, as DNA: TGTGCCAGCAGTGAACTACCCGAGATCGGAAACACCATATATTTT. The variable domain in full, with the rest retrieved from reference TRBV2 and TRBJ1-3, is EPEVTQTPSHQVTQMGQEVILRCVPISNHLYFYWYRQILGQKVEFLVSFYNNEISEKSEIFDDQFSVERPDGSNFTLKIRSTKLEDSAMYFCASSELPEIGNTIYFGEGSWLTVV.

The rearrangement joins TRBV28 to TRBJ2-5; 7 nucleotides align to TRBD2. The ends lost 3 bases at V and 1 base at J; junction bases unmatched: 20. Germline lookup yields CDR1 MDHEN and CDR2 SYDVKM. The CDR3 runs 20 residues. CDR3 protein: CASSFYSLSGLRRGQETQYF. In nucleotides, the CDR3 is TGTGCCAGCAGTTTCTACAGTCTGTCGGGACTAAGACGGGGCCAAGAGACCCAGTACTTC.

The chain uses TRBV30 and TRBJ1-6; no clear D. Trimming took off 3 bases at V and 8 bases at J, with 8 bases between the two ends. The CDR3 is 12 amino acids. Germline CDR1 and CDR2: GTSNPN and SVGIG (reference sequence). The CDR3 protein is CAWREVHSPLHF. CDR3 nucleotide sequence: TGTGCCTGGAGGGAGGTACATTCACCCCTCCACTTT.

Only a few counts were recorded for this clone. The chain carries TRBV29-1 and TRBJ1-1; maybe TRBD1 (6 bases). The germline V gene has CDR1 SQVTM and CDR2 ANQGSEA. The CDR3 loop spans 14 amino acids. V gave up 7 bases and J gave up 2 bases, with 17 bases separating them. CDR3 sequence (DNA): TGCAGCGCGTCGATTCCGGGACAAAACACTGAAGCTTTCTTT. It yields the protein CSASIPGQNTEAFF.

The rearrangement uses TRBV4-3 and TRBJ2-1; D uncertain. This CDR3 has 13 residues. The germline V gene has CDR1 LGHNA and CDR2 YSLEER. Trimming pared 1 base from V and 7 bases from J, leaving 8 bases between. The CDR3 DNA sequence: TGCGCCAGCAGCCAAGCTCTAAGGAATGAGCAGTTCTTC. This sequence encodes CASSQALRNEQFF.

This chain connects TRBV19 to TRBJ2-1; 9 nucleotides align to TRBD2. CDR1 and CDR2 from the germline V gene are LNHDA and SQIVND (reference sequence). The CDR3 length is 15 residues. V trimming: 2 bases; J trimming: 10 bases; junction bases outside the gene matches: 9. The CDR3, as DNA: TGTGCCAGTAGTATATCGTTCCAGCGGGGGGACGAGCAGTTCTTC. It yields the protein CASSISFQRGDEQFF.

This chain uses TRBV6-6 with TRBJ2-2; D might be TRBD1 (6 bases). Trimming shortened V by 5 bases and J by 6 bases, and 16 bases separated the two germline ends. This CDR3 has 15 residues. From germline, CDR1 is MNHNY and CDR2 SVGAGI (reference sequence). CDR3 nucleotides: TGTGCCAGCAGTGGACCAGGGGATCGATCCGGGGAGCTGTTTTTT. Its translation is CASSGPGDRSGELFF.

This rearrangement joins TRBV7-9 to TRBJ2-2; 10 bases line up with TRBD2. Germline V CDR1 and CDR2: SEHNR, FQNEAQ (reference sequence). This CDR3 region has 17 residues. The trim removed 2 bases at V and 5 bases at J, leaving 8 bases unmatched. The CDR3 nucleotides read TGTGCCAGCAGCTTACAGCGGGGGGGCCGAAGAACCGGGGAGCTGTTTTTT. Its translation: CASSLQRGGRRTGELFF.

The chain couples TRBV3-1 (or the pseudogene TRBV3-2) to TRBJ1-5; D is perhaps TRBD1 (5 bases). CDR3 length: 15 amino acids. Trimming shortened V by 3 bases and J by 3 bases, and 12 bases separated the two germline ends. The V gene's germline CDR1 is LGHDT and CDR2 YNNKEL (reference sequence). Written as DNA, the CDR3 is TGTGCCAGCAGCCAGGACCTGACAGACAATCAGCCCCAGCATTTT. Its protein product is CASSQDLTDNQPQHF.

This clone has a single count. The J gene is TRBJ2-7, the V gene TRBV11-2; perhaps TRBD2 as D (6 bases). V was trimmed by 1 base and J by 9 bases, leaving 13 bases between them. The CDR3 covers 13 residues. Germline V gene data show CDR1 as SGHAT and CDR2 as FQNNGV. The CDR3 coding sequence is TGTGCCAGCAGCTTAGGGGGGGTACAGGTGCAGTACTTC. It specifies CASSLGGVQVQYF.

The CDR3 loop reads CASSTSESDTQYF. Written as DNA, the CDR3 is TGTGCCAGTAGCACATCCGAGTCAGATACGCAGTATTTT. The chain employs TRBV19 and TRBJ2-3; D remains ambiguous. The germline CDR1 and CDR2 sequences are LNHDA and SQIVND (reference sequence). Trimming removed 6 bases from V and 4 bases from J, with 11 bases in between. The CDR3 consists of 13 residues.

This chain connects TRBV28 to TRBJ1-1; D uncertain. With 6 bases removed from V and 4 bases from J, the gap between germline ends came to 24 bases. CDR1 and CDR2 from the germline V gene are MDHEN and SYDVKM. The CDR3 runs to 17 residues. CDR3 amino acids: CASSRSPTWPPFTEAFF. For the CDR3, the DNA is TGTGCCAGCAGCAGGTCCCCAACCTGGCCCCCTTTCACTGAAGCTTTCTTT.

The rearrangement joins TRBV27 to TRBJ1-2, with D uncertain. V shed 5 bases and J shed 6 bases, with 19 bases lying between them. The CDR3 is made up of 15 amino acids. Looked up from germline, CDR1 is MNHEY and CDR2 is SMNVEV (reference sequence). CDR3: CASSPGPAIGHGYTF. The CDR3 bases are TGTGCCAGCAGTCCTGGACCCGCGATCGGTCATGGCTACACCTTC.

V gene TRBV27 combines with J gene TRBJ2-7; D might be TRBD1 or TRBD2, each matching 5 bases. V was trimmed by 3 bases and J by 4 bases, leaving 13 bases between them. Per the germline V gene, CDR1 is MNHEY and CDR2 is SMNVEV (reference sequence). The CDR3 length is 14 residues. Written as DNA, the CDR3 is TGTGCCAGCAGTTTGAGGGGAATCGGGTACGAGCAGTACTTC. Translation gives CASSLRGIGYEQYF.

The rearrangement joins TRBV29-1 to TRBJ1-2; weak D call: TRBD1 (5 bases). This CDR3 contains 13 residues. Germline values: CDR1 SQVTM, CDR2 ANQGSEA. Trimming shortened V by 7 bases and J by 8 bases, and 20 bases separated the two germline ends. For the CDR3, the DNA is TGCAGCGCTGGGGGACGTTTCTCATCGGGCTACACCTTC. It encodes CSAGGRFSSGYTF. Combining the CDR3 with reference TRBV29-1 and TRBJ1-2 gives the whole variable domain SAVISQKPSRDICQRGTSLTIQCQVDSQVTMMFWYRQQPGQSLTLIATANQGSEATYESGFVIDKFPISRPNLTFSTLTVSNMSPEDSSIYLCSAGGRFSSGYTFGSGTRLTVV.